This paragraph covers one T cell receptor (beta chain) sequence. The length of the CDR3 is 14 residues. Germline V gene sequence: CDR1 SEHNR, CDR2 FQNEAQ (reference sequence). V was clipped by 8 bases and J by 4 bases; unmatched bases: 8. Assay: immunoSEQ multiplex PCR; the TCRdb copy retains only in-frame clones and omits some. The sample shows 35,000 to 45,000 clones, about four fifths of them seen only once. The treatment denotes: randomized to nivolumab then ipilimumab (arm A) or the reverse (arm B). Sorted cells were live CD3+CD8+, lacking CD19 and CD56, from PBMCs. This record comes from a study of sequential checkpoint blockade in melanoma. Study-level background: Maintenance nivolumab came after either treatment sequence.

This clonotype was obtained from a human donor with melanoma. The specimen comprised CD8+ T cells sorted from blood (inferred from file names), sampled from a patient given nivolumab and ipilimumab in sequence. The genes are TRBV7-9 and TRBJ2-5; the match to TRBD1 covers 9 bases. The CDR3 DNA sequence: TGTGCCAGCGCAGGACAGGGGAGGGGAGAGACCCAGTACTTC. As protein: CASAGQGRGETQYF.